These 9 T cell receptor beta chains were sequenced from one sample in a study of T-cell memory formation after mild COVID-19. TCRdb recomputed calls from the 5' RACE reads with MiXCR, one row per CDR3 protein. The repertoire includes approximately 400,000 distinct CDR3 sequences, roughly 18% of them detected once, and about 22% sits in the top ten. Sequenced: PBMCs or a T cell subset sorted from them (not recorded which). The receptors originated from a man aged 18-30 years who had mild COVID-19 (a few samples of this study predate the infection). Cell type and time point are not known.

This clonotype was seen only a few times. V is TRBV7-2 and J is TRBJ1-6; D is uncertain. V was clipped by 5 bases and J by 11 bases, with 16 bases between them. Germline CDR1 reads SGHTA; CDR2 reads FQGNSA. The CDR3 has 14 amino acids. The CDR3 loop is CASSQRREGPPLHF. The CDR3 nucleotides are TGTGCCAGCAGCCAAAGGAGGGAGGGTCCACCCCTCCACTTT.

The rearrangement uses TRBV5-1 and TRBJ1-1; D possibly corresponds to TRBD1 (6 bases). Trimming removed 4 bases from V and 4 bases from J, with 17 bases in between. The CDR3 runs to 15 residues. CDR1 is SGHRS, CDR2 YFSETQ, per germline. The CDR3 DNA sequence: TGCGCCAGCAGCGCCGAGACAGGTTGGGCCACTGAAGCTTTCTTT. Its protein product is CASSAETGWATEAFF.

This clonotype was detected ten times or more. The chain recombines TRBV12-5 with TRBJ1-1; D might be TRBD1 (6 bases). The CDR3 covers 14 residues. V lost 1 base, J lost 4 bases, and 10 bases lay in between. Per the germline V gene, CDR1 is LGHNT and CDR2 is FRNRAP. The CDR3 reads CASGLGTGITEAFF. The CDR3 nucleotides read TGTGCTAGTGGTTTGGGAACAGGGATCACTGAAGCTTTCTTT.

The CDR3 sequence: CASSLEGQGNIQYF. The CDR3 DNA follows: TGCGCCAGCAGCTTGGAGGGACAGGGTAACATTCAGTACTTC. The genes are TRBV5-1 and TRBJ2-4; 9 bases map to TRBD1. The J segment lost 7 bases and the V segment lost 0 bases, leaving 2 bases of the junction unmatched. Germline values: CDR1 SGHRS, CDR2 YFSETQ. This CDR3 has 14 amino acids.

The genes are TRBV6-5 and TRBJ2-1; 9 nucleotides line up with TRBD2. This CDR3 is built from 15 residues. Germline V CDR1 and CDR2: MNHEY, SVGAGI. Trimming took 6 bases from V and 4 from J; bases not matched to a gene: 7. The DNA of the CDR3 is TGTGCCAGCAGAGCTATAGCGGGGGTATACAATGAGCAGTTCTTC. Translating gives CASRAIAGVYNEQFF.

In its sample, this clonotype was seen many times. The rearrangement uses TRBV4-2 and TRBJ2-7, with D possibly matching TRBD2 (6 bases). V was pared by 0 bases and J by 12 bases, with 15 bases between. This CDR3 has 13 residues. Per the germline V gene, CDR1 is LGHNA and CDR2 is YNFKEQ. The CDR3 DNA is TGTGCCAGCAGCCAAGAGAAGGGACGGAGGGGGTACTTC. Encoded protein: CASSQEKGRRGYF.

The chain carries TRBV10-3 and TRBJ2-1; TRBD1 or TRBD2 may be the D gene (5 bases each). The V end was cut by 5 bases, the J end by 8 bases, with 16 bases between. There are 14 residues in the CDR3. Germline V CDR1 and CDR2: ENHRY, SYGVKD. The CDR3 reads CAISQGENTDEQFF. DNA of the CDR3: TGTGCCATCAGTCAGGGAGAAAATACCGATGAGCAGTTCTTC.

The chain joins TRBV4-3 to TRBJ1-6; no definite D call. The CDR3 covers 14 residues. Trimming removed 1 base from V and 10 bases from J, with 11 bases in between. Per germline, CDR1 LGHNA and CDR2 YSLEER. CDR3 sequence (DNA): TGCGCCAGCAGCCAAGCTCTGGATCCCTCACCCCTCCACTTT. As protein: CASSQALDPSPLHF.

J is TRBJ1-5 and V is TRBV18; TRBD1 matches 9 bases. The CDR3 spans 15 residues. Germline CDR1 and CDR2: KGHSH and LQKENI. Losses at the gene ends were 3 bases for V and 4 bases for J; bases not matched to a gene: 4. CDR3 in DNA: TGTGCCAGCTCACCGCTACAGGGGGCTAATCAGCCCCAGCATTTT. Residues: CASSPLQGANQPQHF.